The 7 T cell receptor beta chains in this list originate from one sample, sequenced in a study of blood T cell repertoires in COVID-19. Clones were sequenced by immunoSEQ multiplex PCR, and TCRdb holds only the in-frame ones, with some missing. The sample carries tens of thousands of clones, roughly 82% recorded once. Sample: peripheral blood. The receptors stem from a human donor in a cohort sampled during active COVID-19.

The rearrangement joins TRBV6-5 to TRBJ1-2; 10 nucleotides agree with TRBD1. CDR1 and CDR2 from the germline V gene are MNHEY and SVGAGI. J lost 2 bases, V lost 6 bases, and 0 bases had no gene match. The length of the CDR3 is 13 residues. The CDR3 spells CASRGQGNYGYTF. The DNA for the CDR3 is TGTGCCAGCAGGGGACAGGGGAACTATGGCTACACCTTC.

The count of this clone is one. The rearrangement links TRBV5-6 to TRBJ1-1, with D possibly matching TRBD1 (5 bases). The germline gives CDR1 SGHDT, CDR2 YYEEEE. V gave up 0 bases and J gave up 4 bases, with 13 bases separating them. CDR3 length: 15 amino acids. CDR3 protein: CASSLADRGSTEAFF. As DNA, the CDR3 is TGTGCCAGCAGCTTGGCCGACCGGGGGTCCACTGAAGCTTTCTTT. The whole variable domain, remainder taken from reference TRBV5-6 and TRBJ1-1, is DAGVTQSPTHLIKTRGQQVTLRCSPKSGHDTVSWYQQALGQGPQFIFQYYEEEERQRGNFPDRFSGHQFPNYSSELNVNALLLGDSALYLCASSLADRGSTEAFFGQGTRLTVV.

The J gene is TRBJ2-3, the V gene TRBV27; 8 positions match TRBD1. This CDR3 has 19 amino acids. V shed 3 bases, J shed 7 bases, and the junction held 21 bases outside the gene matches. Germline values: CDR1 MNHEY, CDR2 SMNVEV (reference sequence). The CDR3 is CASSFQRVGTGPLTHTQYF. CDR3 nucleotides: TGTGCCAGCAGTTTCCAAAGGGTGGGGACAGGTCCCCTGACACATACGCAGTATTTT.

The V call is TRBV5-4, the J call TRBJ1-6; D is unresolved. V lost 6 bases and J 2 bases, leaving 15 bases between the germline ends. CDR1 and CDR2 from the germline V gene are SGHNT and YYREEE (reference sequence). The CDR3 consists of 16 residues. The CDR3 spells CASKDGMDPYNSPLHF. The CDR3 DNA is TGTGCCAGCAAAGACGGGATGGACCCCTATAATTCACCCCTCCACTTT.

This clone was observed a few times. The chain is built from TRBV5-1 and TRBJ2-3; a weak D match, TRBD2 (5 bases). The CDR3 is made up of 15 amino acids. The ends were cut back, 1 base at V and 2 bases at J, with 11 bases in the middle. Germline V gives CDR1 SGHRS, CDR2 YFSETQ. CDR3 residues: CASSLSSRTTDTQYF. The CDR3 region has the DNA TGCGCCAGCAGCTTGTCTAGCCGAACCACAGATACGCAGTATTTT.

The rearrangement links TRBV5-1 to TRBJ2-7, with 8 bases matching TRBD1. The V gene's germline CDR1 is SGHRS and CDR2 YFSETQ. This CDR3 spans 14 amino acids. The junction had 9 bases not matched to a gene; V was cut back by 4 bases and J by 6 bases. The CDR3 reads CASSNPGQDSEQYF. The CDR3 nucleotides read TGCGCCAGCAGCAACCCGGGACAGGACAGCGAGCAGTACTTC.

In DNA, the CDR3 is TGCGCCAGCAGCTTACGGTTCCTAGACACTGAAGCTTTCTTT. This gives the protein CASSLRFLDTEAFF. The rearrangement uses TRBV5-1 and TRBJ1-1, with D uncertain. The germline V gene encodes CDR1 SGHRS and CDR2 YFSETQ. The CDR3 loop spans 14 amino acids. V was clipped by 2 bases and J by 3 bases, with 11 bases between them.